These 6 T cell receptor beta chains originate from one sample sequenced in a study of cytomegalovirus exposure and HLA in healthy donors. The primer mix had 60 Vbeta and 13 Jbeta primers. Measured with immunoSEQ multiplex PCR; TCRdb has only the in-frame clones, and not every one. The sample holds 120,000 or so clones, about 78% seen once. Sequenced material: PBMCs. Receptor source: a man aged 25 to 40 in good health and CMV-seronegative.

The chain is built from TRBV15 and TRBJ2-5; D may be TRBD1 (5 bases). Trimming took 0 bases from V and 1 from J, leaving 6 bases between them. The CDR3 has 14 amino acids. Looked up from germline, CDR1 is LNHNV and CDR2 is YYDKDF (reference sequence). CDR3 sequence (DNA): TGTGCCACCAGCAGAGACAGGGCCCAAGAGACCCAGTACTTC. It specifies CATSRDRAQETQYF. Combining the CDR3 with reference TRBV15 and TRBJ2-5 gives the whole variable domain DAMVIQNPRYQVTQFGKPVTLSCSQTLNHNVMYWYQQKSSQAPKLLFHYYDKDFNNEADTPDNFQSRRPNTSFCFLDIRSPGLGDTAMYLCATSRDRAQETQYFGPGTRLLVL.

The gene calls are TRBV6-1 and TRBJ1-5; 8 bases fit TRBD1. Germline trimming cut 1 base from V and 3 bases from J; bases unmatched to any gene: 8. Germline CDR1 MNHNS, CDR2 SASEGT. This CDR3 has 17 residues. The CDR3 protein is CASSEVGRGRINQPQHF. The CDR3 DNA reads as TGTGCCAGCAGTGAAGTCGGCAGGGGGCGCATCAATCAGCCCCAGCATTTT.

The chain couples TRBV28 to TRBJ1-2, with 8 nucleotides matching TRBD1. The CDR3 is 17 residues long. Per germline, CDR1 MDHEN and CDR2 SYDVKM. V trimming: 3 bases; J trimming: 6 bases; junction bases outside the gene matches: 15. The CDR3 sequence is CASSFLRFRGREDGYTF. DNA of the CDR3: TGTGCCAGCAGTTTTCTTCGATTCAGGGGGCGAGAAGATGGCTACACCTTC.

The chain has TRBV9 and TRBJ2-5; 9 bases are shared with TRBD2. Looked up from germline, CDR1 is SGDLS and CDR2 is YYNGEE. The CDR3 spans 18 residues. The trim removed 0 bases at V and 5 bases at J, leaving 14 bases unmatched. Written as DNA, the CDR3 is TGTGCCAGCAGCGTAGCTCCTGGGCTAGCGGGGATCTACGAGACCCAGTACTTC. Translating it yields CASSVAPGLAGIYETQYF.

This rearrangement joins TRBV4-1 to TRBJ2-1; 10 nucleotides line up with TRBD2. V gave up 2 bases and J gave up 7 bases; unmatched junction bases: 8. CDR1 and CDR2 from the germline V gene are MGHRA and YSYEKL. This CDR3 spans 16 amino acids. The CDR3: CASSQRLAGSGNEQFF. CDR3 sequence (DNA): TGCGCCAGCAGCCAACGACTAGCGGGTTCGGGGAATGAGCAGTTCTTC.

The genes are TRBV10-2 and TRBJ2-6; the D gene is possibly TRBD2 (5 bases). Trimming cost V 7 bases and J 2 bases, with 18 bases left between them. The CDR3 contains 17 residues. The germline V gene encodes CDR1 WSHSY and CDR2 SAAADI. The CDR3 bases are TGCGCCAGCACCAGGACGAGAGAGGGAACTGGGGCCAACGTCCTGACTTTC. Amino acids: CASTRTREGTGANVLTF.